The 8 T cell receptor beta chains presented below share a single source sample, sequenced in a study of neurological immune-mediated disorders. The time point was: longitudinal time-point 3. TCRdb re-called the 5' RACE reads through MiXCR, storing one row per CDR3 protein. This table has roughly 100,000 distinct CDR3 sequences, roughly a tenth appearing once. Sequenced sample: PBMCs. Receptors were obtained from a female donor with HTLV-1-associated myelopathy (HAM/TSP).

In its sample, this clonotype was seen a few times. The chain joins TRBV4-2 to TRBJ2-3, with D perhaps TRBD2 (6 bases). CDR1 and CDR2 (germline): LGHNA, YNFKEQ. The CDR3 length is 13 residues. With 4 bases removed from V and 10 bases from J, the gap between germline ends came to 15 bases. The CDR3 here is CASSPSSERAQYF. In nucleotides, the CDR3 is TGTGCCAGCAGCCCGTCTAGCGAACGGGCGCAGTATTTT.

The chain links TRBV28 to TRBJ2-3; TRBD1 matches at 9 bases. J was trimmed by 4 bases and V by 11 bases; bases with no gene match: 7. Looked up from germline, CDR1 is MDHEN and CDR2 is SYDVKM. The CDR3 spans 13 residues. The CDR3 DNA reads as TGTGCCGGACAGGGGAGGGTAGCAGATACGCAGTATTTT. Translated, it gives CAGQGRVADTQYF.

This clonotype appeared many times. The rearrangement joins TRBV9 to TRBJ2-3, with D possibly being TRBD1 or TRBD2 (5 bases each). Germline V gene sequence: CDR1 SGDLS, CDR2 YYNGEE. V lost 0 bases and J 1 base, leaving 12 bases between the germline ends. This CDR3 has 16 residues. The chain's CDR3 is CASSVEWQGGTDTQYF. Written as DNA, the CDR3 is TGTGCCAGCAGCGTAGAGTGGCAGGGAGGCACAGATACGCAGTATTTT.

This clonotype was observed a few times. As DNA, the CDR3 is TGTGCCAGCAGCTTCCGGGACGCCAATTCACCCCTCCACTTT. Residues: CASSFRDANSPLHF. The chain is built from TRBV7-9 and TRBJ1-6; D is perhaps TRBD1 (5 bases). The V and J ends lost 3 bases and 7 bases respectively, with 10 bases between them. The germline V gene encodes CDR1 SEHNR and CDR2 FQNEAQ (reference sequence). The CDR3 sequence is 14 residues long.

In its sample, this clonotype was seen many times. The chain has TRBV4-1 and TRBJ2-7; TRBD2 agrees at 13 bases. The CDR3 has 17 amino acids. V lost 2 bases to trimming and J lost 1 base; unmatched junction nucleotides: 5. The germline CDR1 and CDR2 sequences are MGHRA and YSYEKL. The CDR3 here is CASSQRLAGGLSYEQYF. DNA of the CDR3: TGCGCCAGCAGCCAACGACTAGCGGGGGGCCTATCCTACGAGCAGTACTTC.

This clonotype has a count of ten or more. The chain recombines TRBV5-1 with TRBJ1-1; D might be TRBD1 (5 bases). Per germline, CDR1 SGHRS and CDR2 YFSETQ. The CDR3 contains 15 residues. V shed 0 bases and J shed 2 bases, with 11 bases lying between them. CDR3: CASSLAGRTNTEAFF. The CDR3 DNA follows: TGCGCCAGCAGCTTGGCAGGCCGGACAAACACTGAAGCTTTCTTT.

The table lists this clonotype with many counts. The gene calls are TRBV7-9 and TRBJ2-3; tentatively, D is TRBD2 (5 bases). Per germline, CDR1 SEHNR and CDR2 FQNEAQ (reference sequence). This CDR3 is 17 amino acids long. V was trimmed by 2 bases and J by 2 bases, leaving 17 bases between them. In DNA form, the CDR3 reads TGTGCCAGCAGCTTATTAGCCCCCCGGGGTTACACAGATACGCAGTATTTT. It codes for CASSLLAPRGYTDTQYF.

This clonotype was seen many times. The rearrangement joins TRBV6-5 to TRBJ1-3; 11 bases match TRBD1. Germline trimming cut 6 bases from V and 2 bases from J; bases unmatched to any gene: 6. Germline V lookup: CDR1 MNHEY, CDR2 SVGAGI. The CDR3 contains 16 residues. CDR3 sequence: CASRDPGQGAGNTIYF. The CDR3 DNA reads TGTGCCAGCAGGGATCCGGGACAGGGGGCTGGAAACACCATATATTTT.